The 8 T cell receptor beta chains presented below share a single source sample, sequenced in a study of blood T cell repertoires in COVID-19. Libraries were prepared by immunoSEQ multiplex PCR; TCRdb keeps only in-frame clonotypes and omits some of them. The sample has under 200,000 clones, 75% to 95% seen once; the top ten hold 0.5% to 0.65%. Sequenced material: peripheral blood. These receptor sequences come from a man in his forties or fifties with acute or convalescent COVID-19.

The chain is built from TRBV18 and TRBJ2-3; a possible D gene is TRBD1 (6 bases). Germline CDR1 and CDR2: KGHSH and LQKENI. The CDR3 consists of 16 residues. V dropped 1 base and J dropped 3 bases, with 14 bases sitting between them. The CDR3 spells CASSPLGRGGTDTQYF. The CDR3 nucleotides read TGTGCCAGCTCACCACTTGGTCGAGGGGGAACAGATACGCAGTATTTT.

This clone showed up just a few times. The chain links TRBV29-1 to TRBJ1-5; tentative D call: TRBD1 (5 bases). Germline CDR1 reads SQVTM; CDR2 reads ANQGSEA. Trimming removed 4 bases from V and 3 bases from J, with 7 bases in between. This CDR3 comprises 12 residues. DNA of the CDR3: TGCAGCGTTGGACAGCACAATCAGCCCCAGCATTTT. Translation gives CSVGQHNQPQHF.

This clone was picked up one time. The V gene is TRBV19, the J gene TRBJ2-6, with 7 bases that match TRBD1. This CDR3 comprises 17 residues. Trimming at V came to 5 bases and at J to 6 bases, leaving 13 bases not matched to a gene. Germline assignment: CDR1 LNHDA and CDR2 SQIVND (reference sequence). The CDR3 loop is CASSPHRGQGEANVLTF. The CDR3 bases are TGTGCCAGTAGTCCCCACAGGGGCCAGGGCGAGGCCAACGTCCTGACTTTC. The full variable domain, completed using reference TRBV19 and TRBJ2-6, is DGGITQSPKYLFRKEGQNVTLSCEQNLNHDAMYWYRQDPGQGLRLIYYSQIVNDFQKGDIAEGYSVSREKKESFPLTVTSAQKNPTAFYLCASSPHRGQGEANVLTFGAGSRLTVL.

This clone turned up a few times. The rearrangement links TRBV11-1 to TRBJ2-1; D is possibly TRBD2 (6 bases). Germline V gene lookup returns CDR1 SGHAT and CDR2 FQDESV (reference sequence). The V end was cut by 3 bases, the J end by 7 bases, with 7 bases between. There are 12 residues in the CDR3. The CDR3 DNA is TGTGCCAGCAGCTTCCGGGGGAATGAGCAGTTCTTC. As protein: CASSFRGNEQFF.

The chain has TRBV7-7 and TRBJ2-5, with 9 bases matching TRBD2. CDR1 is SSHAT, CDR2 FNYEAQ, per germline (reference sequence). This CDR3 contains 17 residues. After removal of 4 bases from V and 5 bases from J, the junction contained 14 bases not matched to a gene. CDR3 DNA sequence: TGTGCCAGCAGCTCAGACCGTCTGGGGGCGGGAGGGGAGACCCAGTACTTC. Protein: CASSSDRLGAGGETQYF.

This clone was detected only once. The genes are TRBV18 and TRBJ1-1; maybe TRBD1 (5 bases). Germline loops: CDR1 KGHSH, CDR2 LQKENI. Trimming removed 10 bases at V and 1 base at J, with 13 bases between. The CDR3 covers 13 residues. This CDR3 reads CATSRGANTEAFF. The CDR3 DNA is TGTGCCACCTCCCGCGGGGCGAACACTGAAGCTTTCTTT.

The gene calls are TRBV7-2 and TRBJ1-1; D is possibly TRBD1 (5 bases). The length of the CDR3 is 14 residues. V lost 4 bases, J lost 4 bases, and 13 bases lay in between. CDR1 and CDR2 (germline): SGHTA, FQGNSA. CDR3: CASSSQGVSTEAFF. As DNA, the CDR3 is TGTGCCAGCAGCTCCCAAGGGGTGTCCACTGAAGCTTTCTTT.

The chain combines TRBV12-3 or TRBV12-4 with TRBJ1-1; 8 bases match TRBD1. The CDR3 totals 13 residues. J was trimmed by 4 bases and V by 4 bases; bases with no gene match: 2. CDR3 amino acids: CASSYRGSTEAFF. Here the CDR3 DNA reads TGTGCCAGCAGTTACAGGGGGAGCACTGAAGCTTTCTTT.